These 7 T cell receptor beta chains originate from one sample sequenced in a study of T cells in localized non-small cell lung cancer. Clones were read by immunoSEQ multiplex PCR, and TCRdb kept only the in-frame ones, dropping some. Here the sample spans about 3,500 clones, 25% to 35% being singletons. Specimen: normal lung tissue next to the tumor, collected before any cancer treatment. These receptors all come from a woman aged 35 to 75 with stage I lung adenocarcinoma.

By frequency in the sample, this clone is large (0.1 to 1%). This rearrangement joins TRBV19 to TRBJ1-5, with D perhaps TRBD1 (6 bases). This CDR3 comprises 16 residues. Germline CDR1 LNHDA, CDR2 SQIVND (reference sequence). V was trimmed by 5 bases and J by 4 bases, leaving 18 bases between them. The CDR3 region is CASSAEDIGGNQPQHF. CDR3 bases: TGTGCCAGTAGTGCGGAGGACATAGGGGGAAATCAGCCCCAGCATTTT.

This clone was detected a few times. CDR3 sequence (DNA): TGCAGCGTTGAAGACAGAAGCTCCTACGAGCAGTACTTC. It translates to CSVEDRSSYEQYF. This chain links TRBV29-1 with TRBJ2-7; no clear D. The germline gives CDR1 SQVTM, CDR2 ANQGSEA. The V and J ends lost 0 bases and 0 bases respectively, with 6 bases between them. The CDR3 sequence is 13 residues long.

The genes are TRBV30 and TRBJ1-4; 8 nucleotides match TRBD1. Unmatched junction bases numbered 5, after V lost 2 bases and J lost 12 bases. The germline CDR1 and CDR2 sequences are GTSNPN and SVGIG (reference sequence). The CDR3 is made up of 12 amino acids. In nucleotides, the CDR3 is TGTGCCTGGAGTAGTGGCAGGGGGCAACTGTTTTTT. Translated, it gives CAWSSGRGQLFF.

The chain couples TRBV5-1 to TRBJ1-3; D remains unclear. Looked up from germline, CDR1 is SGHRS and CDR2 is YFSETQ. Trimming pared 9 bases from V and 2 bases from J, leaving 15 bases between. CDR3 length: 14 amino acids. For the CDR3, the DNA is TGCGCCACCCCTCCGGCGGGGACTGGAAACACCATATATTTT. Its translation is CATPPAGTGNTIYF.

This clone was detected only a few times. This chain uses TRBV6-8 with TRBJ2-3; TRBD1 matches at 9 bases. Germline V gene sequence: CDR1 MNHGY, CDR2 SAAAGT. With 6 bases clipped from V and 6 bases from J, the junction kept 13 bases outside the gene matches. The CDR3 has 16 amino acids. The CDR3 DNA sequence: TGTGCCAGCAGGGTTTCCGGGACAGGGCGCCGGGATACGCAGTATTTT. As protein: CASRVSGTGRRDTQYF.

This sequence joins TRBV19 and TRBJ2-2, with 8 bases matching TRBD1. The J segment lost 1 base and the V segment lost 6 bases, leaving 1 base of the junction unmatched. Germline CDR1 LNHDA, CDR2 SQIVND (reference sequence). This CDR3 is 14 amino acids long. In nucleotides, the CDR3 is TGTGCCAGTAGAGACAGGGGGAACACCGGGGAGCTGTTTTTT. Amino acid sequence: CASRDRGNTGELFF. Looking up the rest from reference TRBV19 and TRBJ2-2 gives the full variable domain: DGGITQSPKYLFRKEGQNVTLSCEQNLNHDAMYWYRQDPGQGLRLIYYSQIVNDFQKGDIAEGYSVSREKKESFPLTVTSAQKNPTAFYLCASRDRGNTGELFFGEGSRLTVL.

This chain joins TRBV5-1 and TRBJ1-1; D uncertain. The germline V and J ends were trimmed by 0 bases and 4 bases, with 16 bases remaining between them. The germline gives CDR1 SGHRS, CDR2 YFSETQ. CDR3 size: 16 residues. This CDR3 is CASSLGGEGRSTEAFF. The CDR3 nucleotides read TGCGCCAGCAGCTTGGGTGGCGAAGGGCGGAGCACTGAAGCTTTCTTT.